This TCR beta chain emerged from a study of T cell clones after liver transplantation. Background on the study: Standard immunosuppression, with no induction, continued until 12-24 months after transplant.

Germline values: CDR1 LNHDA, CDR2 SQIVND (reference sequence). This CDR3 is 13 amino acids long. Trimming took off 10 bases at V and 4 bases at J, with 13 bases between the two ends. The table came from immunoSEQ multiplex PCR; TCRdb's copy has only in-frame clones and leaves some out. The table includes 25,000 to 35,000 clones, more than 90% detected once. This clone was seen once. This chain uses TRBV19 with TRBJ2-2, with a tentative D call TRBD1 (6 bases). The source is a human patient who received a liver transplant. Part of the T cell pool may stem from the graft donor. The material sequenced was CD8+ T cells from blood, taken 12 months after liver transplant. CDR3 region: CAIRGLSTGELFF. CDR3 nucleotide sequence: TGTGCCATAAGGGGGTTATCCACCGGGGAGCTGTTTTTT.